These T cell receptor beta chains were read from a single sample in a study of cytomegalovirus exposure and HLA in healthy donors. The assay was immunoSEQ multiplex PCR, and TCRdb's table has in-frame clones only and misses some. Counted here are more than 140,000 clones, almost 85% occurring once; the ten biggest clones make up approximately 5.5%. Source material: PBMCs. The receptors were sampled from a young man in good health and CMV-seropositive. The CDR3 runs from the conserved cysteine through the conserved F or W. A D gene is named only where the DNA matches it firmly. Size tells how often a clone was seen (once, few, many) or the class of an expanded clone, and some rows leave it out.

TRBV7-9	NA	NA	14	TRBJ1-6	CASSLVEGNSPLHF	TGTGCCAGCAGCTTAGTTGAGGGAAACTCACCCCTCCACTTT
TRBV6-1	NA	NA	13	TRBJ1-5	CASKPDSYQRGHF	TGTGCCAGCAAGCCGGACAGTTATCAGCGGGGTCATTTT
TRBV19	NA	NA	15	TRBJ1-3	CASSPRTVSGNTIYF	TGTGCCAGTAGTCCCCGGACAGTCTCTGGAAACACCATATATTTT
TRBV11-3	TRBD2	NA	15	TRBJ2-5	CASSLGTSGQETQYF	TGTGCCAGCAGCTTAGGGACTAGCGGCCAAGAGACCCAGTACTTC
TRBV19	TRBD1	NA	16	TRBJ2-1	CASLSNRDRGLNEQFF	TGTGCCAGTTTATCTAATAGGGACAGGGGGCTGAATGAGCAGTTCTTC
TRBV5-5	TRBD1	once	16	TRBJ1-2	CASSQDRDGGGYGYTF	TGTGCCAGCAGCCAAGACAGGGACGGAGGGGGTTATGGCTACACCTTC
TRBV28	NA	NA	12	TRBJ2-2	CASTQNTGELFF	TGTGCCAGCACCCAGAACACCGGGGAGCTGTTTTTT
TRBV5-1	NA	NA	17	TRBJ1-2	CASSLAPQGARPNGYTF	TGCGCCAGCAGCTTGGCTCCCCAAGGGGCCCGCCCCAACGGCTACACCTTC
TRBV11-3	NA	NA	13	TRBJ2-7	CASSPGGSYEQYF	TGTGCCAGCAGCCCCGGCGGCTCCTACGAGCAGTACTTC
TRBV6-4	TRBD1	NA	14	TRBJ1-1	CASSDTSYRGEAFF	TGTGCCAGCAGTGACACAAGCTACAGGGGTGAAGCTTTCTTT
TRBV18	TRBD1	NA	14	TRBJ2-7	CASSPDRESYEQYF	TGTGCCAGCTCCCCTGACAGGGAGAGTTACGAGCAGTACTTC
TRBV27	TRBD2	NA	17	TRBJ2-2	CASSLWEGYSNTGELFF	TGTGCCAGCAGTCTGTGGGAGGGCTACTCGAACACCGGGGAGCTGTTTTTT
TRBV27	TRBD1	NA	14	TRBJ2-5	CASSPGTGLETQYF	TGTGCCAGCAGCCCCGGGACAGGGTTAGAGACCCAGTACTTC
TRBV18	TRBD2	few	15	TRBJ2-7	CASSPESLAGYEQYF	TGTGCCAGCTCACCAGAATCGCTAGCGGGTTACGAGCAGTACTTC
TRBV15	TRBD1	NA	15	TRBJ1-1	CATSRPGQGGTEAFF	TGTGCCACCAGCAGACCCGGACAGGGTGGCACTGAAGCTTTCTTT
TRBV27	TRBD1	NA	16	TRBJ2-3	CASSLRPGGHSDTQYF	TGTGCCAGCAGTCTGCGCCCAGGGGGCCATTCTGATACGCAGTATTTT
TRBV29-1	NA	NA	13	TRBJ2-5	CSVGEVPQETQYF	TGCAGCGTGGGCGAAGTCCCCCAAGAGACCCAGTACTTC
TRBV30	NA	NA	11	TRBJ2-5	CAWSPQETQYF	TGTGCCTGGAGCCCACAAGAGACCCAGTACTTC
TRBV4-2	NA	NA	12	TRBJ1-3	CASSEIGNTIYF	TGTGCCAGCAGCGAGATTGGAAACACCATATATTTT
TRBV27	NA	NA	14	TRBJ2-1	CASSFLNRSNEQFF	TGTGCCAGCAGTTTCTTAAATAGAAGCAATGAGCAGTTCTTC
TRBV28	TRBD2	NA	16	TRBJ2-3	CASSLSSGGRTDTQYF	TGTGCCAGCAGTCTCTCTAGCGGGGGGAGGACAGATACGCAGTATTTT
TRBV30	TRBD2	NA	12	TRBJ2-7	CAWIGGGYEQYF	TGTGCCTGGATCGGGGGGGGTTACGAGCAGTACTTC
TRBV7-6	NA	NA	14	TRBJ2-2	CASSLTGNTGELFF	TGTGCCAGCAGCCTGACAGGGAACACCGGGGAGCTGTTTTTT
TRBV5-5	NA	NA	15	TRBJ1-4	CASSLEQGTNEKLFF	TGTGCCAGCAGCTTGGAACAGGGAACTAATGAAAAACTGTTTTTT
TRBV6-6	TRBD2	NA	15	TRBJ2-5	CASSRVAGGGETQYF	TGTGCCAGCAGCCGCGTAGCGGGAGGGGGGGAGACCCAGTACTTC
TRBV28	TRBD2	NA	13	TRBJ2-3	CASSPLAGDTQYF	TGTGCCAGCAGTCCGCTAGCGGGAGATACGCAGTATTTT
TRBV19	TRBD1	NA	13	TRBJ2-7	CASSPQGSYEQYF	TGTGCCAGTAGTCCACAGGGGTCCTACGAGCAGTACTTC
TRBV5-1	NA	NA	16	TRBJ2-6	CASSLVWHSGANVLTF	TGCGCCAGCAGCTTGGTGTGGCACTCTGGGGCCAACGTCCTGACTTTC
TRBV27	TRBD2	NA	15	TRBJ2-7	CASSFRAGGTYEQYF	TGTGCCAGCAGTTTCCGAGCGGGAGGGACCTACGAGCAGTACTTC
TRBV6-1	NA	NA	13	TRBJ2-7	CASSETGHNEQYF	TGTGCCAGCAGTGAAACAGGGCACAACGAGCAGTACTTC
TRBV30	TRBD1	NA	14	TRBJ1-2	CAWKAQGYFYGYTF	TGTGCCTGGAAAGCACAGGGGTATTTCTATGGCTACACCTTC
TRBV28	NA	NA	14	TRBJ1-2	CASSPAGGLDGYTF	TGTGCCAGCAGCCCTGCGGGGGGTCTAGATGGCTACACCTTC
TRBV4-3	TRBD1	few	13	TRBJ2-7	CASSGTGGREQYF	TGCGCCAGCAGCGGGACAGGGGGTCGGGAGCAGTACTTC
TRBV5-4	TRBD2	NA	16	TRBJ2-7	CASSLSVAGEAYEQYF	TGTGCCAGCAGCTTGTCGGTAGCGGGGGAGGCCTACGAGCAGTACTTC
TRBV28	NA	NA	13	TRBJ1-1	CASTQGGSTEAFF	TGTGCCAGCACTCAGGGAGGCAGCACTGAAGCTTTCTTT
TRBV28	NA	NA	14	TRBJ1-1	CASSLGSVNTEAFF	TGTGCCAGCAGTTTAGGTTCAGTGAACACTGAAGCTTTCTTT
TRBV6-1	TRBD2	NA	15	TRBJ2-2	CASRLAGGPTGELFF	TGTGCCAGCCGACTAGCGGGAGGGCCTACCGGGGAGCTGTTTTTT
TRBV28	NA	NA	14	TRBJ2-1	CASRGTFSYNEQFF	TGTGCCAGCCGGGGGACCTTTTCCTACAATGAGCAGTTCTTC
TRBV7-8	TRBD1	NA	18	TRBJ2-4	CASSLRGTELGPKNSQYF	TGTGCCAGCAGCTTGAGAGGGACAGAGTTAGGGCCGAAAAACAGTCAGTACTTC
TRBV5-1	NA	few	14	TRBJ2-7	CASSVSSVPYEQYF	TGCGCCAGCAGCGTGTCTAGCGTCCCCTACGAGCAGTACTTC
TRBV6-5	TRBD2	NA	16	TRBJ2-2	CASSSLAGANTGELFF	TGTGCCAGCAGTTCCCTAGCGGGAGCGAACACCGGGGAGCTGTTTTTT
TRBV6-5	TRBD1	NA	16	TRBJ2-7	CASSYSFPGQEYEQYF	TGTGCCAGCAGTTACTCCTTTCCGGGACAGGAATACGAGCAGTACTTC
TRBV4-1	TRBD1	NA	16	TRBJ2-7	CASSQDRGGVSYEQYF	TGCGCCAGCAGCCAAGATCGAGGGGGCGTTTCCTACGAGCAGTACTTC
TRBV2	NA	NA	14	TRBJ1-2	CATRSPTGGRGYTF	TGTGCCACGCGAAGCCCGACAGGAGGAAGGGGCTACACCTTC
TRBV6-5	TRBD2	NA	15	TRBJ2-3	CASSPSGLNTDTQYF	TGTGCCAGCAGTCCTAGCGGGTTAAACACAGATACGCAGTATTTT
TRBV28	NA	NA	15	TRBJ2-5	CASSSQKDSQETQYF	TGTGCCAGCAGTTCCCAAAAGGACAGTCAAGAGACCCAGTACTTC
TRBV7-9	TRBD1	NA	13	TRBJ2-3	CASSFRQGDTQYF	TGTGCCAGCAGCTTCCGACAGGGGGATACGCAGTATTTT
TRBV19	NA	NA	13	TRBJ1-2	CASSRRNVPGYTF	TGTGCCAGTAGTAGGCGGAACGTCCCTGGCTACACCTTC
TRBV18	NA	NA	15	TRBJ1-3	CASSLNLDSGNTIYF	TGTGCCAGCTCACTGAATCTAGACTCTGGAAACACCATATATTTT
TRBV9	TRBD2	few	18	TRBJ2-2	CASSVQSAAGGYTGELFF	TGTGCCAGCAGCGTACAATCGGCGGCGGGAGGGTACACCGGGGAGCTGTTTTTT
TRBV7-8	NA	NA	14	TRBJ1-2	CASSSRGATYGYTF	TGTGCCAGCAGCTCTCGGGGAGCAACCTATGGCTACACCTTC
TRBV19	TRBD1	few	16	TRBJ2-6	CASSIEQGSGANVLTF	TGTGCCAGTAGTATAGAACAGGGGTCTGGGGCCAACGTCCTGACTTTC
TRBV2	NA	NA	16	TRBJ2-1	CASSEGALTINNEQFF	TGTGCCAGCAGTGAAGGGGCCCTAACCATTAACAATGAGCAGTTCTTC
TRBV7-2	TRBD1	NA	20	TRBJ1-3	CASSLAVQDRVLFPGNTIYF	TGTGCCAGCAGCTTAGCGGTCCAGGACAGGGTTTTATTCCCTGGAAACACCATATATTTT
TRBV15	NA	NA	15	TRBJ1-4	CATSRDWESNEKLFF	TGTGCCACCAGCAGAGATTGGGAGAGTAATGAAAAACTGTTTTTT
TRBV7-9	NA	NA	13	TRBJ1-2	CASSFKSKDSYTF	TGTGCCAGCAGCTTTAAGTCAAAGGACAGCTACACCTTC
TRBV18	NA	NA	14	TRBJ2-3	CASSPTRSTDTQYF	TGTGCCAGCTCACCGACGCGGAGCACAGATACGCAGTATTTT
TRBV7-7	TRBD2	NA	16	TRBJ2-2	CASSFAGGTNTGELFF	TGTGCCAGCAGCTTTGCGGGAGGGACGAACACCGGGGAGCTGTTTTTT
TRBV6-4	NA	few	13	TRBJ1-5	CASSEQGNQPQHF	TGTGCCAGCAGTGAACAGGGCAATCAGCCCCAGCATTTT
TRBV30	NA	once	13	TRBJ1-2	CASSEDINYGYTF	TGTGCCTCCAGCGAAGATATTAACTATGGCTACACCTTC